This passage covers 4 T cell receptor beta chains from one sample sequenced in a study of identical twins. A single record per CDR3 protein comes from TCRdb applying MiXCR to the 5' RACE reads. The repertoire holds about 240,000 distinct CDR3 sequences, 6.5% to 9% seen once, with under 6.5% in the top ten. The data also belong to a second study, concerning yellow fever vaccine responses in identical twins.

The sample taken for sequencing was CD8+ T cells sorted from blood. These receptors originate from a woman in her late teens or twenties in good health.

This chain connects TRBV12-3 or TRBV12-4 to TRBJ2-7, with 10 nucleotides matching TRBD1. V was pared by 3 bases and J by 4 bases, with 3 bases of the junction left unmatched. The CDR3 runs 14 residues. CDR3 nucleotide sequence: TGTGCCAGCAGTTTTCTGGGACAGGGGTACGAGCAGTACTTC. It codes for CASSFLGQGYEQYF.

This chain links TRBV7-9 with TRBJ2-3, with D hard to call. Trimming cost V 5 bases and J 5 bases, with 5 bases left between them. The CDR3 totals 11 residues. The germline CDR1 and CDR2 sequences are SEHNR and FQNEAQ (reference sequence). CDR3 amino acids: CASSPKDTQYF. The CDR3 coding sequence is TGTGCCAGCAGCCCAAAAGATACGCAGTATTTT.

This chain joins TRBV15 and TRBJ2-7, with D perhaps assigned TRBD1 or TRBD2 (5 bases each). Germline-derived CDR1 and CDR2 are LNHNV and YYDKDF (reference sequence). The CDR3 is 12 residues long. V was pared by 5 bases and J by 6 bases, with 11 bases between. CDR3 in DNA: TGTGCCACCAGCCTCCGTGGGGGCGAGCAGTACGTC. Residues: CATSLRGGEQYV.

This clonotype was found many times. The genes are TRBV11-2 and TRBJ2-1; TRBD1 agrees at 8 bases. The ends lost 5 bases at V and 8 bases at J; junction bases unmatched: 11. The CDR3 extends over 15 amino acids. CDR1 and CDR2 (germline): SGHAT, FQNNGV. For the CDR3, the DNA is TGTGCCAGCAGCCCCATGGAGACAGGGGCCGATGAGCAGTTCTTC. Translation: CASSPMETGADEQFF.